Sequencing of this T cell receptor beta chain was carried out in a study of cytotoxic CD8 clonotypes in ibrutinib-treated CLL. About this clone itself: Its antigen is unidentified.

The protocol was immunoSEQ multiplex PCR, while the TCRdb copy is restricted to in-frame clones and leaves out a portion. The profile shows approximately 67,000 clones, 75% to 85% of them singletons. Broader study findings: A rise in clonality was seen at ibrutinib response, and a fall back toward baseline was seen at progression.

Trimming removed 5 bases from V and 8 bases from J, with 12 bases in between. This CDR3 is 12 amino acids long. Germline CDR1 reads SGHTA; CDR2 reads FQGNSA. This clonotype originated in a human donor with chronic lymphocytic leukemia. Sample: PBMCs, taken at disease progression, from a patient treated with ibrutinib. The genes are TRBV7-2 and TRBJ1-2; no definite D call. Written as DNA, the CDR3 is TGTGCCAGCAGCATCATTCGTGGGGGCTACACCTTC. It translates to CASSIIRGGYTF.